This TCR beta chain was found in a study of T-cell reconstitution after alpha-beta-depleted transplantation in children. Study outcomes and limitations: Some patients showed high day-60 TCRbeta diversity, which derived from surviving recipient T cells and thymic progenitors.

Unique molecular identifiers were built into the TCRbeta library. MiXCR, applied by TCRdb to the PCR reads, yields one record per CDR3 protein. The sample has 700,000 to 850,000 distinct CDR3 sequences, 16% seen once; the top ten hold about 5%. In regard to this clonotype: Its antigen is unknown.

The CDR3 has 18 residues. Trimming cost V 4 bases and J 3 bases, with 25 bases left between them. From germline, CDR1 is MGHDK and CDR2 SYGVNS. The sequence was obtained from a male patient between 10 and 17 years old who had a stem cell transplant for acute lymphoblastic leukemia, so the T cells may come from the graft donor. This specimen consisted of PBMCs, mostly from graft donor cells, obtained 360 days after TCRalphabeta/CD19-depleted stem cell transplant. The genes are TRBV25-1 and TRBJ2-7; the D gene is possibly TRBD2 (6 bases). CDR3 in DNA: TGTGCCAGCAGTGTCCATTCGATTGGGACTCCCGCTAGCTACGAGCAGTACTTC. Its protein is CASSVHSIGTPASYEQYF.